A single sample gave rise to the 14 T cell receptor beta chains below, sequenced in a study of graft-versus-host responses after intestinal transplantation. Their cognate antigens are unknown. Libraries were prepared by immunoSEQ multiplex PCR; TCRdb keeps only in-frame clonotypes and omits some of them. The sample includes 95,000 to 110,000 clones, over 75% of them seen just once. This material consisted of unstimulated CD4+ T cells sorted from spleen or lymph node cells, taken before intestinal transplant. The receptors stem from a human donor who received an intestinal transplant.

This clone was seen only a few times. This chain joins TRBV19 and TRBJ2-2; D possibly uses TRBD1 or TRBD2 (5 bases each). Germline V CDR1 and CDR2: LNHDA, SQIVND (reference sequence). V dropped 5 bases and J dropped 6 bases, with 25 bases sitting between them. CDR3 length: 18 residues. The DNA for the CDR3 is TGTGCCAGTAGTGTCGGGCCCCTTGGGGGAAGTTGGTCCGGGGAGCTGTTTTTT. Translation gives CASSVGPLGGSWSGELFF.

For the CDR3, the DNA is TGTGCCAGCAGCTTAGTTTCCCTAGCGGGGGCGCAGTATTTT. Amino acid sequence: CASSLVSLAGAQYF. The J gene is TRBJ2-3, the V gene TRBV5-4; 10 nucleotides line up with TRBD2. The junction had 7 bases not matched to a gene; V was cut back by 2 bases and J by 10 bases. CDR1 is SGHNT and CDR2 is YYREEE in the germline V gene (reference sequence). The CDR3 runs 14 residues.

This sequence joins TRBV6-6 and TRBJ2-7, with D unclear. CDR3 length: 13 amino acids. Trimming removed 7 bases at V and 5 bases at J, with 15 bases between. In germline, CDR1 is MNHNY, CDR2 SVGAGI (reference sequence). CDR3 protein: CASNLGQYDEQYF. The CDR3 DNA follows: TGTGCCAGCAATTTAGGGCAGTACGACGAGCAGTACTTC.

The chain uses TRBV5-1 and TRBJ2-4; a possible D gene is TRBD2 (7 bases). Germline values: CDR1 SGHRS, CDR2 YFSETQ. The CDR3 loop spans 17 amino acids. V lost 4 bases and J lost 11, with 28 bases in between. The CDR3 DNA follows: TGCGCCAGCAGCCCCCCAGGGGCGGGAGTTGCTTCATCGGTTCAGTACTTC. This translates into CASSPPGAGVASSVQYF.

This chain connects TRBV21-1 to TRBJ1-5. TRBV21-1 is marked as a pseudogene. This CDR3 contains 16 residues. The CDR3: CASSNRGHRSNQPQHF. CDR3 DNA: TGTGCCAGCAGCAACCGGGGGCATAGGAGCAATCAGCCCCAGCATTTT.

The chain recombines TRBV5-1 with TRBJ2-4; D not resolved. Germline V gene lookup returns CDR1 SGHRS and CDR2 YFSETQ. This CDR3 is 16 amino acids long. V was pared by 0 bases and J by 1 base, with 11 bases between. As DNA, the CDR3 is TGCGCCAGCAGCTTGGGGGGTTCCTTGGCCAAAAACATTCAGTACTTC. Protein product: CASSLGGSLAKNIQYF.

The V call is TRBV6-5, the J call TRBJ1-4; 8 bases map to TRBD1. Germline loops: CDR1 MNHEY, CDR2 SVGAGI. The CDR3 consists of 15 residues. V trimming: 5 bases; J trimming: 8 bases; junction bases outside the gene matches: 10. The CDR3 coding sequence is TGTGCCAGCAGTACATCGACAGGGGTTAAAGAAAAACTGTTTTTT. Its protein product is CASSTSTGVKEKLFF.

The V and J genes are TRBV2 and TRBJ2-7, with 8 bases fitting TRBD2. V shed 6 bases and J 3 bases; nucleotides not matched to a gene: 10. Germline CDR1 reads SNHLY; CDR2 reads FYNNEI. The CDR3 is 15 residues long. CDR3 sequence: CASRGLSGRLYEQYF. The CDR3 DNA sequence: TGTGCCAGCAGGGGCCTGAGCGGGAGACTCTACGAGCAGTACTTC.

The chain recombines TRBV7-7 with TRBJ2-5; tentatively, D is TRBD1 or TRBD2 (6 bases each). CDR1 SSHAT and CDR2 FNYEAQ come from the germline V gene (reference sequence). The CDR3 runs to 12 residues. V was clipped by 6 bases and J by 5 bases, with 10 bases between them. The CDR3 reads CASSSGGETQYF. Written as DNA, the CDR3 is TGTGCCAGCAGTTCCGGGGGCGAGACCCAGTACTTC.

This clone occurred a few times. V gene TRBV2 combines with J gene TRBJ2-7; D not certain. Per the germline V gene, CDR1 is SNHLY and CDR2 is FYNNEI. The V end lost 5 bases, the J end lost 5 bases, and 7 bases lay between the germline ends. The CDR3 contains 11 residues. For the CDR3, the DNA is TGTGCCAGCAGTAGCAGGAACGAGCAGTACTTC. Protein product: CASSSRNEQYF.

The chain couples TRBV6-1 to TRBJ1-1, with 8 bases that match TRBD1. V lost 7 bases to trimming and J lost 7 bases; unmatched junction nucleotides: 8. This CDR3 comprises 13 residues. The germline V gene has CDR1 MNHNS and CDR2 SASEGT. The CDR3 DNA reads TGTGCCAGCATTGGACAGGGCGTCATTGAAGCTTTCTTT. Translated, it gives CASIGQGVIEAFF.

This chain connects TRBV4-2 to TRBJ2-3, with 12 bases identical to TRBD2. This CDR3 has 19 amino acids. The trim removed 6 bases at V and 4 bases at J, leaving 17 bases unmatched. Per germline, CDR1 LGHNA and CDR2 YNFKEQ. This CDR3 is CASSYTGTSGYVGADTQYF. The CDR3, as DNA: TGTGCCAGCAGTTATACCGGGACTAGCGGGTACGTCGGGGCAGATACGCAGTATTTT.

In nucleotides, the CDR3 is TGCGCCAGCAGACCGACAGGTTTAATGGCCTACGAGCAGTACTTC. The encoded protein is CASRPTGLMAYEQYF. V gene TRBV5-1 combines with J gene TRBJ2-7; D perhaps matches TRBD1 (6 bases). Germline assignment: CDR1 SGHRS and CDR2 YFSETQ. Trimming stripped 5 bases from V and 2 bases from J, with 17 bases between. The CDR3 runs 15 residues.

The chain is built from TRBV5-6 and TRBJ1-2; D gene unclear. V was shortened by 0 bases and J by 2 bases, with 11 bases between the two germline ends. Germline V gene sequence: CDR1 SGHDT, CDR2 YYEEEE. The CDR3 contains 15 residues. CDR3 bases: TGTGCCAGCAGCTTGGCCCCGGGCCGGAACTATGGCTACACCTTC. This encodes CASSLAPGRNYGYTF.